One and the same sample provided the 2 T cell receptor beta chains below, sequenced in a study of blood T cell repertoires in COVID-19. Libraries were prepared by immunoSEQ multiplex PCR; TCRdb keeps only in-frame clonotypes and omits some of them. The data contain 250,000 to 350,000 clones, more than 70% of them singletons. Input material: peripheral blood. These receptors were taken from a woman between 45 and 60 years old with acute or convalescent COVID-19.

The CDR3 nucleotides read TGTGCCAGCAGCTTGGCCCGGGACAGGGGCTCTGGAAACACCATATATTTT. This gives the protein CASSLARDRGSGNTIYF. The chain joins TRBV5-4 to TRBJ1-3; 10 positions agree with TRBD1. The CDR3 length is 17 residues. In germline, CDR1 is SGHNT, CDR2 YYREEE (reference sequence). Germline trimming cut 0 bases from V and 0 bases from J; bases unmatched to any gene: 3.

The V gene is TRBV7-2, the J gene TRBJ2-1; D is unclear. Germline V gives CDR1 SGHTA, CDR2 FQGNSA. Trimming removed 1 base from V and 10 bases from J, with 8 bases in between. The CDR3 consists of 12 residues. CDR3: CASSLDSREQFF. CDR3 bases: TGTGCCAGCAGCTTAGATAGCCGCGAGCAGTTCTTC.